What follows are 2 T cell receptor beta chains derived from one specimen sequenced in a study of OX40 agonist ivuxolimab in advanced cancers. Sequencing was performed with immunoSEQ multiplex PCR; in TCRdb, only in-frame clones are kept and a portion is missing. The sample consists of 70,000 to 80,000 clones, roughly 77% of them appearing once. This sample comprised CD4+ or CD8+ T cells sorted from blood, obtained in a trial of the OX40 agonist ivuxolimab. Receptors originate from an adult with an advanced solid tumor such as melanoma, head and neck, liver or kidney cancer.

This chain connects TRBV29-1 to TRBJ1-4, with 10 nucleotides matching TRBD1. With V trimmed by 4 bases and J by 5 bases, 13 bases remained unmatched. CDR1 and CDR2 from the germline V gene are SQVTM and ANQGSEA. This CDR3 contains 17 residues. CDR3 amino acids: CSVVWDRGTRRNEKLFF. The CDR3 coding sequence is TGCAGCGTTGTATGGGACAGGGGAACTCGTCGGAATGAAAAACTGTTTTTT. Looking up the rest from reference TRBV29-1 and TRBJ1-4 gives the full variable domain: SAVISQKPSRDICQRGTSLTIQCQVDSQVTMMFWYRQQPGQSLTLIATANQGSEATYESGFVIDKFPISRPNLTFSTLTVSNMSPEDSSIYLCSVVWDRGTRRNEKLFFGSGTQLSVL.

V gene TRBV28 combines with J gene TRBJ1-3; 7 positions match TRBD1. From germline, CDR1 is MDHEN and CDR2 SYDVKM. The trim removed 5 bases at V and 3 bases at J, leaving 4 bases unmatched. CDR3 length equals 14 residues. The CDR3 region is CASSPGTVGNTIYF. CDR3 DNA: TGTGCCAGCAGTCCCGGGACAGTTGGAAACACCATATATTTT.